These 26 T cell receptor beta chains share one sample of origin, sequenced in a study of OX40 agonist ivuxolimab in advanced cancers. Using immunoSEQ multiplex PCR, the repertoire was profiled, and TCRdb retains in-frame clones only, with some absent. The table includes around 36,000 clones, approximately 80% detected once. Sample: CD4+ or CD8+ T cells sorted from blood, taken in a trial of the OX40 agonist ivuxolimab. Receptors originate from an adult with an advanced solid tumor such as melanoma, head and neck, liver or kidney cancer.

CDR3 in amino acids: CASSKDGETQYF. CDR3 sequence (DNA): TGTGCCAGCAGCAAAGATGGGGAGACCCAGTACTTC. The chain uses TRBV2 and TRBJ2-5; D is unclear. The CDR3 consists of 12 residues. V lost 6 bases and J 5 bases, leaving 10 bases between the germline ends. Germline V CDR1 and CDR2: SNHLY, FYNNEI.

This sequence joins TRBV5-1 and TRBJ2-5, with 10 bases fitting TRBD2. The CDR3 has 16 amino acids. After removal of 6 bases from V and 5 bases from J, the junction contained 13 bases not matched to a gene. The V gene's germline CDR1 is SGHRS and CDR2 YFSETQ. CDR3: CASIKTGAGGLETQYF. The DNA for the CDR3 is TGCGCCAGCATTAAAACTGGAGCGGGAGGGTTGGAGACCCAGTACTTC. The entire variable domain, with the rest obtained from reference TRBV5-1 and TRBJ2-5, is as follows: KAGVTQTPRYLIKTRGQQVTLSCSPISGHRSVSWYQQTPGQGLQFLFEYFSETQRNKGNFPGRFSGRQFSNSRSEMNVSTLELGDSALYLCASIKTGAGGLETQYFGPGTRLLVL.

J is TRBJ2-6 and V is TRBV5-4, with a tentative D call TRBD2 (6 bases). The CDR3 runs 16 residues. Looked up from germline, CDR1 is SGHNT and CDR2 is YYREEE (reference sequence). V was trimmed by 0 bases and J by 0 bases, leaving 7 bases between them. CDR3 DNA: TGTGCCAGCAGCTTGGTGGGGGGCTCTGGGGCCAACGTCCTGACTTTC. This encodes CASSLVGGSGANVLTF.

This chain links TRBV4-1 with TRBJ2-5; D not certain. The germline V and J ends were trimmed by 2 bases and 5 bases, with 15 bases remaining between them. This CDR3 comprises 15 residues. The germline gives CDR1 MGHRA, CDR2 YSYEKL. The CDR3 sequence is CASSQPTLGIETQYF. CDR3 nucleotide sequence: TGCGCCAGCAGCCAACCGACCTTGGGCATTGAGACCCAGTACTTC.

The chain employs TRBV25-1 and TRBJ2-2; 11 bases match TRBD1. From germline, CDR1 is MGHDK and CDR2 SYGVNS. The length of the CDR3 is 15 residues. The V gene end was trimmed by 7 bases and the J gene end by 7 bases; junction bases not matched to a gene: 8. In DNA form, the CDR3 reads TGTGCCAGCAACCCGGACAGGGGGCAGGGCGGGGAGCTGTTTTTT. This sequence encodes CASNPDRGQGGELFF.

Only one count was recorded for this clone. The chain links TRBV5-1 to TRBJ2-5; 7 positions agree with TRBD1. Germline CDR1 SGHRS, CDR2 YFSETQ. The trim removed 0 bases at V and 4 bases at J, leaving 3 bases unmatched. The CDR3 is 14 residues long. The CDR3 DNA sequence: TGCGCCAGCAGCTTGGGGGACAGTTTAGAGACCCAGTACTTC. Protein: CASSLGDSLETQYF.

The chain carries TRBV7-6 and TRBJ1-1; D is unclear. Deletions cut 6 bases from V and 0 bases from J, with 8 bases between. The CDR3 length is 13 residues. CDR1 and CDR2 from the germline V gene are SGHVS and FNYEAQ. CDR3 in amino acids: CASSGNMNTEAFF. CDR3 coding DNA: TGTGCCAGCAGTGGGAATATGAACACTGAAGCTTTCTTT.

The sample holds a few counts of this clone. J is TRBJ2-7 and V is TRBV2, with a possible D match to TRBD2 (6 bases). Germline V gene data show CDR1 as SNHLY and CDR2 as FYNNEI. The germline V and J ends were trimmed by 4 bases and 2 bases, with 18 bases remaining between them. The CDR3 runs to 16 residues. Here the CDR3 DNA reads TGTGCCAGCAGTGCAAACATTAGGGTAGCGGCCTACGAGCAGTACTTC. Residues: CASSANIRVAAYEQYF.

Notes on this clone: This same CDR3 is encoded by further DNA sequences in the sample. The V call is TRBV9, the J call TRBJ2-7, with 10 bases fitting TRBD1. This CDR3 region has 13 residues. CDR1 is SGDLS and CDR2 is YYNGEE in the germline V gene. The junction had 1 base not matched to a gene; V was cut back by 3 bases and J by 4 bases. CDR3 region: CASSGQGAYEQYF. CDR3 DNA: TGTGCCAGCAGCGGACAGGGGGCATACGAGCAGTACTTC.

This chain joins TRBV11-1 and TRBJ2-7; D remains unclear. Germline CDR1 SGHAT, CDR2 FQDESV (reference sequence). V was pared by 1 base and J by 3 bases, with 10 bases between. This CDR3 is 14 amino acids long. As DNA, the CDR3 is TGTGCCAGCAGCTTAGACCTGGGGAACTACGAGCAGTACTTC. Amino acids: CASSLDLGNYEQYF.

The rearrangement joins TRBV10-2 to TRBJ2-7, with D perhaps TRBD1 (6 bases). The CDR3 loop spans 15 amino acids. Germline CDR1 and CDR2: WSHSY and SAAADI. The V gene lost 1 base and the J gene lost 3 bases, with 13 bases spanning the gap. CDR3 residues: CASSEWGRYDYEQYF. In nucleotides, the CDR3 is TGCGCCAGCAGTGAGTGGGGGCGGTACGACTACGAGCAGTACTTC.

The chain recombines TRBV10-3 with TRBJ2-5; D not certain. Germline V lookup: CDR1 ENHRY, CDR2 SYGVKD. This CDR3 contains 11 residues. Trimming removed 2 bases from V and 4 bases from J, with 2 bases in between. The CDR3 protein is CAISERETQYF. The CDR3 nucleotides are TGTGCCATCAGTGAGAGAGAGACCCAGTACTTC.

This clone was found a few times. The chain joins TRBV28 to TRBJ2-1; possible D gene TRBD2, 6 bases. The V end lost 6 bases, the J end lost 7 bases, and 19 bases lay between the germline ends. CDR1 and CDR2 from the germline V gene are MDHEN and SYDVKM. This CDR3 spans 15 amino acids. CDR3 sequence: CASRSLAALRNEQFF. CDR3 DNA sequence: TGTGCCAGCAGGTCCTTAGCGGCCCTGCGGAATGAGCAGTTCTTC.

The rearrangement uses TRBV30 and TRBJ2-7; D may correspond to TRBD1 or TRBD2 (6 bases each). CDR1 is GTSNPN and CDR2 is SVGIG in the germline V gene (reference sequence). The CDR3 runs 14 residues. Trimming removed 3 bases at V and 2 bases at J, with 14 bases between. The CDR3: CAWRVGGPPYEQYF. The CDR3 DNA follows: TGTGCCTGGAGAGTAGGGGGGCCCCCCTACGAGCAGTACTTC. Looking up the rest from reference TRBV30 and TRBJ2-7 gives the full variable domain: SQTIHQWPATLVQPVGSPLSLECTVEGTSNPNLYWYRQAAGRGLQLLFYSVGIGQISSEVPQNLSASRPQDRQFILSSKKLLLSDSGFYLCAWRVGGPPYEQYFGPGTRLTVT.

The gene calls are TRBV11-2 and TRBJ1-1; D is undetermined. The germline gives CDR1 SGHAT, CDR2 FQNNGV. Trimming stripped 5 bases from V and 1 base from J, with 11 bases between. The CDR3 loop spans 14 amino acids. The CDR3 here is CASSPTKGNTEAFF. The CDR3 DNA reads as TGTGCCAGCAGCCCGACAAAAGGGAACACTGAAGCTTTCTTT.

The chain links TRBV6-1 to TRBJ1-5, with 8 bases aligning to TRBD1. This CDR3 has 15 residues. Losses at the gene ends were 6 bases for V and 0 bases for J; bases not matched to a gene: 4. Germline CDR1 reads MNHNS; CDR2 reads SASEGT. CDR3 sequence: CASRVTGDSNQPQHF. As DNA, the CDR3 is TGTGCCAGCAGAGTGACAGGGGATAGCAATCAGCCCCAGCATTTT.

In nucleotides, the CDR3 is TGTGCCAGCAGCTTGGAGGGACTTGGGGAAGAGACCCAGTACTTC. Translating gives CASSLEGLGEETQYF. J is TRBJ2-5 and V is TRBV5-4; possibly TRBD2 for D (6 bases). The germline V gene has CDR1 SGHNT and CDR2 YYREEE (reference sequence). This CDR3 spans 15 amino acids. Trimming stripped 0 bases from V and 3 bases from J, with 12 bases between.

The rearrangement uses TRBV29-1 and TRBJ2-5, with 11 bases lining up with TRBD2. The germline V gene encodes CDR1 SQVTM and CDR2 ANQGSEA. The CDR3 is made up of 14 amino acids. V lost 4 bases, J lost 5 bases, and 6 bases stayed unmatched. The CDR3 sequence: CSVVLAGAEETQYF. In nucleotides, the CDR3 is TGCAGCGTTGTACTAGCGGGAGCCGAGGAGACCCAGTACTTC.

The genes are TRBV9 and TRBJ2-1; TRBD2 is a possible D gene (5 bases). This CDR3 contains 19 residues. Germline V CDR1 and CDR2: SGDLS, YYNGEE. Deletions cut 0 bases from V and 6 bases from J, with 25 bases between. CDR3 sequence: CASSVDNSLAGLIFNEQFF. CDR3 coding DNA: TGTGCCAGCAGCGTAGACAACAGTTTGGCGGGTCTTATCTTCAATGAGCAGTTCTTC.

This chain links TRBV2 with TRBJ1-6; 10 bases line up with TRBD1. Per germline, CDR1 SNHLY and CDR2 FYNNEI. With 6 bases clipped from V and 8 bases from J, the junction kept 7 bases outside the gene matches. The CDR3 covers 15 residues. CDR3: CASRDGTGVDSPLHF. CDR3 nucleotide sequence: TGTGCCAGCAGGGACGGGACAGGGGTTGATTCACCCCTCCACTTT.

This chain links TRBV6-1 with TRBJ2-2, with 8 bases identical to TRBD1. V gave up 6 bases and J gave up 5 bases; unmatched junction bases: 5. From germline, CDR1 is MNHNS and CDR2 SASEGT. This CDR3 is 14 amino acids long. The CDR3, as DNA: TGTGCCAGCAGGGCGACAGGGGAAACCGGGGAGCTGTTTTTT. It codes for CASRATGETGELFF.

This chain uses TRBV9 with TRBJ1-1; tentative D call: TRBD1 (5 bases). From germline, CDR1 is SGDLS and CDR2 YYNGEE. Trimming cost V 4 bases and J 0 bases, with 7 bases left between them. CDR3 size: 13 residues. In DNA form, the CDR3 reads TGTGCCAGCAGCCAAGGGGTGAACACTGAAGCTTTCTTT. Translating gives CASSQGVNTEAFF.

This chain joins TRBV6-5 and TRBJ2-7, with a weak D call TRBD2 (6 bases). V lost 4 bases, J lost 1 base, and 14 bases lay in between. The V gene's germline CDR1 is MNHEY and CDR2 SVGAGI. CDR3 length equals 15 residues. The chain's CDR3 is CASSFTGTASYEQYF. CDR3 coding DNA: TGTGCCAGCAGTTTCACCGGGACTGCTTCCTACGAGCAGTACTTC.

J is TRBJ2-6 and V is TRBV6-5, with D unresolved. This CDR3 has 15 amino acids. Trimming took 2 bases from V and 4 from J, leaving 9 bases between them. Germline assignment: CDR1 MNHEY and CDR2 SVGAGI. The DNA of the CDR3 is TGTGCCAGCAGTTACGCTCTTTCCGGGGCCAACGTCCTGACTTTC. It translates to CASSYALSGANVLTF.

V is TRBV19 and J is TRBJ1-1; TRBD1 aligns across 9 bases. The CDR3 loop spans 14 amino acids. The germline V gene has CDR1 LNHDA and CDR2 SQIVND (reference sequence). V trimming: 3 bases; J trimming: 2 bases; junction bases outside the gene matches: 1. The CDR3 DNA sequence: TGTGCCAGTAGTATGGACAGGGGTAACACTGAAGCTTTCTTT. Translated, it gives CASSMDRGNTEAFF.

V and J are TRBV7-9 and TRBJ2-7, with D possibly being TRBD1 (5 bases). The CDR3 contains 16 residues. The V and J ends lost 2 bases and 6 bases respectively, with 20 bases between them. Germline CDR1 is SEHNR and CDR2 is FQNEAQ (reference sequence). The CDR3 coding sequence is TGTGCCAGCAGCTTATCGTGGTTGGTAGGGGCTGCCGAGCAGTACTTC. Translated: CASSLSWLVGAAEQYF.